The following is a T cell receptor beta chain sequence with its context. Its antigen is still unknown. This CDR3 is built from 14 residues. V was shortened by 1 base and J by 1 base, with 7 bases between the two germline ends. CDR1 is SGHAT, CDR2 FQDESV, per germline (reference sequence). Primers included in the PCR were 60 Vbeta and 13 Jbeta primers. Sequenced by immunoSEQ multiplex PCR; TCRdb stores in-frame clones only, minus some. The sample records about 150,000 clones, 80% to 90% being singletons. The source of the sample is a study of cytomegalovirus exposure and HLA in healthy donors. Study findings and constraints: Segments of the TCR beta V type were, in most cases, productive about 90% or about 30% of the time in an earlier analysis. Per a later analysis, 15,000 to 20,000 TCR beta sequences showed association with HLA alleles at 0.05 false discovery rate.

The chain combines TRBV11-1 with TRBJ2-5; perhaps TRBD1 as D (6 bases). This TCR was recovered from a girl between 5 and 17 years old in good health and CMV-seropositive. Sequencing was carried out using PBMCs. The CDR3 DNA is TGTGCCAGCAGCTTAGGGGGGCGCCAAGAGACCCAGTACTTC. Translated: CASSLGGRQETQYF.